These 8 T cell receptor beta chains originate from one sample sequenced in a study of monozygotic twins with inflammatory bowel disease (dated by TCRdb to between 2018 and 2020). Libraries came from 5' RACE. This sample was sequenced with an Illumina HiSeq 2500. TCRdb reprocessed the reads and provides one entry for every CDR3 protein sequence; no DNA is given. The sample's table lists a count of about 130,000 distinct CDR3 sequences. Roughly 1.2% of the sample goes to the ten largest clones. The sample taken for sequencing was blood. These receptors originate from a human donor with ulcerative colitis or Crohn's disease, or a healthy co-twin of an affected twin (not recorded which).

V and J are TRBV28 and TRBJ1-3; as DNA is missing, the TRBD1 call by TCRdb cannot be tested. This CDR3 region has 14 residues. Germline-derived CDR1 and CDR2 are MDHEN and SYDVKM. This CDR3 is CASSLWTGEDTIYF.

The chain couples TRBV20-1 to TRBJ2-5; the D gene TCRdb calls, TRBD1, cannot be checked with no DNA. Per germline, CDR1 DFQATT and CDR2 SNEGSKA (reference sequence). The CDR3 loop spans 12 amino acids. Here the CDR3 reads CSAPDREETQYF.

The chain recombines TRBV4-1 with TRBJ2-2; TCRdb selects TRBD1, and the lack of DNA leaves this call unchecked. The CDR3 has 17 residues. Germline assignment: CDR1 MGHRA and CDR2 YSYEKL. CDR3 loop: CASSHRSGGLGTGELFF.

The chain joins TRBV5-1 to TRBJ1-3. CDR1 is SGHRS and CDR2 is YFSETQ in the germline V gene. The CDR3 runs to 16 residues. The CDR3: CASSLAPGLSGNTIYF.

The V call is TRBV3-1, the J call TRBJ2-5; there is no DNA to check the TCRdb D call of TRBD2. Germline V gene data show CDR1 as LGHDT and CDR2 as YNNKEL (reference sequence). The length of the CDR3 is 19 residues. CDR3 residues: CASSQSRARLAGNEETQYF.

The rearrangement joins TRBV9 to TRBJ2-1. The CDR3 spans 14 residues. Germline V gives CDR1 SGDLS, CDR2 YYNGEE. CDR3 loop: CASSEVRSSNEQFF.

The chain employs TRBV27 and TRBJ2-4. This CDR3 is built from 15 residues. Germline assignment: CDR1 MNHEY and CDR2 SMNVEV (reference sequence). CDR3 loop: CASSSSGLDKNIQYF.

The CDR3: CASSSAGDTGELFF. The genes are TRBV7-2 and TRBJ2-2. CDR1 SGHTA and CDR2 FQGNSA come from the germline V gene. The CDR3 totals 14 residues.